This T cell receptor (beta chain) was sequenced during a study of cytomegalovirus exposure and HLA in healthy donors. Whole-study context: A prior study identified 90 million to 120 million unique TCR beta sequences from roughly 180 million T cells.

This clone was seen a handful of times. The antigen is unknown. Vbeta (60) and Jbeta (13) primers were used in the PCR. Methods used by the authors: Later work found around 72 million unique TCR beta chains, with around 10 million shared. Some clones are missing from TCRdb's copy, which holds only in-frame ones; the method was immunoSEQ multiplex PCR. That table furnishes V, J and clone size, whereas the DNA furnished D and trimming. The table lists 150,000 to 170,000 clones, roughly three quarters of them singletons. CDR1 and CDR2 from the germline V gene are LGHNA and YNFKEQ. The CDR3 length is 16 residues. Trimming stripped 0 bases from V and 5 bases from J, with 14 bases between. General study results and limits: A later analysis linked 15,000 to 20,000 TCR beta sequences to HLA alleles at 0.05 false discovery rate. Associated with cytomegalovirus, according to the listing, were 164 TCR beta chains.

The receptor's source is a man aged 25 to 40 in good health and CMV-seropositive. The sample comprised PBMCs. The chain joins TRBV4-2 to TRBJ1-5; possible D gene TRBD1, 6 bases. This chain's CDR3 is CASSQDTGRPHQPQHF. In DNA form, the CDR3 reads TGTGCCAGCAGCCAAGATACAGGGCGGCCCCATCAGCCCCAGCATTTT.